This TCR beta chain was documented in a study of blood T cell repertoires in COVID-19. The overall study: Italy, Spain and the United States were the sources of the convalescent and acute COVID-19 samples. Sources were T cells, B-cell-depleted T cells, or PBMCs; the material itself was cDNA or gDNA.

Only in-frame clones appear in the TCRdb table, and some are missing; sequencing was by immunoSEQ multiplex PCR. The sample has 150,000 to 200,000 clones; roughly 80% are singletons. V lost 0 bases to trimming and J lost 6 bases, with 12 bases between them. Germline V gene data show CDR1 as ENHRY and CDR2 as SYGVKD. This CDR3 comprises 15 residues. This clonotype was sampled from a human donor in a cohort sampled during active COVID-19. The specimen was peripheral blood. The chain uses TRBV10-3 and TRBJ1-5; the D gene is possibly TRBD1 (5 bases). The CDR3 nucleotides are TGTGCCATCAGTGAGTCGGCAGGGATAGGTCAGCCCCAGCATTTT. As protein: CAISESAGIGQPQHF.